Listed below are T cell receptor beta chains from one sample, sequenced in a study of blood T cell repertoires in COVID-19. Assay: immunoSEQ multiplex PCR; the TCRdb copy retains only in-frame clones and omits some. Among over 150,000 clones listed, about 88% were seen once. Specimen: PBMCs or T cells enriched from blood (not recorded which). These TCRs come from a man aged 45-60 years who had recovered from COVID-19. The CDR3 runs from the conserved cysteine through the conserved F or W. The D gene is left open where the match is weak. A clone size is listed for some rows: how often the clone was seen (once, few, many), or a class if it is expanded.

v_gene,d_gene,abundance,j_gene,CDR3aa,CDR3nt
TRBV19,TRBD1,NA,TRBJ2-4,CASSTRDRGSNQYF,TGTGCCAGTAGTACCCGGGACAGGGGGTCCAATCAGTACTTC
TRBV23-1,NA,NA,TRBJ1-5,CASSQSRTASNQPQHF,TGCGCCAGCAGTCAAAGTAGGACAGCCAGCAATCAGCCCCAGCATTTT
TRBV6-1,TRBD1,NA,TRBJ1-2,CASSGGSRGRVDGYTF,TGTGCCAGCAGTGGTGGGAGTAGGGGGCGAGTGGATGGCTACACCTTC
TRBV18,NA,NA,TRBJ2-5,CASSPGLQETQYF,TGTGCCAGCTCACCAGGTCTACAAGAGACCCAGTACTTC
TRBV2,NA,NA,TRBJ1-1,CASREATVNTEAFF,TGTGCCAGCAGAGAAGCAACAGTGAACACTGAAGCTTTCTTT
TRBV15,NA,NA,TRBJ1-5,CATSRDARINQPQHF,TGTGCCACCAGCAGAGATGCCAGGATCAATCAGCCCCAGCATTTT
TRBV28,NA,NA,TRBJ1-5,CASSSAGGGPNQPQHF,TGTGCCAGCAGTTCCGCGGGCGGGGGTCCCAATCAGCCCCAGCATTTT
TRBV5-1,NA,NA,TRBJ1-3,CASSLGDLNGNTIYF,TGCGCCAGCAGCTTGGGGGACTTGAATGGAAACACCATATATTTT
TRBV3-1/TRBV3-2,TRBD2,NA,TRBJ2-3,CASSLTSGGINTQYF,TGTGCCAGCAGCCTGACTAGCGGGGGTATAAATACGCAGTATTTT
TRBV19,TRBD1,NA,TRBJ2-1,CASRETGLYNEQFF,TGTGCCAGTAGGGAGACAGGGCTTTACAATGAGCAGTTCTTC
TRBV7-2,NA,NA,TRBJ1-3,CASSLNGQRIGNTIYF,TGTGCCAGCAGCTTAAACGGACAGCGTATTGGAAACACCATATATTTT
TRBV24-1,NA,NA,TRBJ2-3,CATSDPTTPTDTQYF,TGTGCCACCAGTGATCCGACTACCCCCACAGATACGCAGTATTTT
TRBV15,TRBD2,NA,TRBJ2-2,CATSRGDNTGELFF,TGTGCCACTTCACGGGGGGACAACACCGGGGAGCTGTTTTTT
TRBV14,NA,NA,TRBJ1-2,CASSRSANYGYTF,TGTGCCAGCAGCCGGTCAGCTAACTATGGCTACACCTTC
TRBV12-5,TRBD1,NA,TRBJ1-2,CASGADRAIEGYTF,TGTGCTAGTGGTGCCGACAGGGCTATTGAAGGCTACACCTTC
TRBV27,TRBD1,NA,TRBJ1-2,CASSVRGQGHGYTF,TGTGCCAGCAGTGTAAGGGGACAGGGGCATGGCTACACCTTC
TRBV10-3,NA,NA,TRBJ1-1,CAIGEGTEAFF,TGTGCCATCGGGGAGGGCACTGAAGCTTTCTTT
TRBV14,NA,NA,TRBJ1-6,CASSPRAPSSPLHF,TGTGCCAGCAGCCCCCGGGCCCCTAGCTCACCCCTCCACTTT
TRBV19,NA,NA,TRBJ1-4,CASTRPGGNEKLFF,TGTGCCAGTACCCGGCCGGGAGGTAATGAAAAACTGTTTTTT
TRBV18,TRBD1,NA,TRBJ1-1,CASSRDRKNTEAFF,TGTGCCAGCTCCCGGGACAGGAAGAACACTGAAGCTTTCTTT
TRBV19,NA,NA,TRBJ2-7,CASRRAGGDSYEQYF,TGTGCCAGTAGAAGGGCCGGCGGGGACTCCTACGAGCAGTACTTC
TRBV14,NA,NA,TRBJ1-3,CASSQDRGTIYF,TGTGCCAGCAGCCAAGATAGGGGCACCATATATTTT
TRBV18,NA,few,TRBJ1-1,CASWKRMNTEAFF,TGTGCCAGCTGGAAGCGAATGAACACTGAAGCTTTCTTT
TRBV7-9,TRBD2,NA,TRBJ2-2,CASSPRLAGGPSGELFF,TGTGCCAGCAGCCCTCGACTAGCGGGGGGGCCGAGCGGGGAGCTGTTTTTT
TRBV7-3,TRBD1,few,TRBJ2-2,CASRSDRADTGELFF,TGTGCCAGCAGATCCGACAGGGCGGACACCGGGGAGCTGTTTTTT
TRBV6-1,NA,NA,TRBJ2-5,CASSEPRRLGGESETQYF,TGTGCCAGCAGTGAACCGAGAAGACTAGGAGGGGAGTCAGAGACCCAGTACTTC
TRBV10-2,NA,NA,TRBJ1-6,CASSKGDSPLHF,TGCGCCAGCAGCAAGGGGGATTCACCCCTCCACTTT
TRBV7-8,NA,NA,TRBJ1-6,CASSLGQNNSPLHF,TGTGCCAGCAGCTTAGGGCAGAATAATTCACCCCTCCACTTT
TRBV6-2/TRBV6-3,NA,NA,TRBJ1-5,CASSPPGNQPQHF,TGTGCCAGCAGTCCCCCCGGCAATCAGCCCCAGCATTTT
TRBV30,NA,once,TRBJ1-3,CAWGRSSGNTIYF,TGTGCCTGGGGGAGGAGCTCTGGAAACACCATATATTTT
TRBV30,NA,once,TRBJ1-6,CAWSSDSNSPLHF,TGTGCCTGGAGTTCGGACAGTAATTCACCCCTCCACTTT
TRBV3-1/TRBV3-2,NA,once,TRBJ2-3,CASSRRVASDTQYF,TGTGCCAGCAGCCGCCGGGTAGCTTCAGATACGCAGTATTTT
TRBV7-6,NA,NA,TRBJ2-7,CASSLDSNSEQYF,TGTGCCAGCAGCTTAGACTCCAACTCCGAGCAGTACTTC
TRBV7-3,TRBD1,NA,TRBJ2-1,CASSTGTGGHEQFF,TGTGCCAGCAGCACTGGGACAGGGGGACATGAGCAGTTCTTC
TRBV11-3,NA,NA,TRBJ1-2,CASSQGTFYGYTF,TGTGCCAGCAGCCAGGGGACATTTTATGGCTACACCTTC
TRBV3-1/TRBV3-2,TRBD1,once,TRBJ1-4,CASSQDLTGLNEKLFF,TGTGCCAGCAGCCAAGATTTGACAGGGCTAAATGAAAAACTGTTTTTT
TRBV4-2,NA,few,TRBJ1-2,CASSQSSGEFYGYTF,TGTGCCAGCAGCCAGTCGTCGGGGGAATTCTATGGCTACACCTTC
TRBV9,TRBD2,NA,TRBJ2-2,CASTQGGAATGELFF,TGTGCCAGCACCCAGGGAGGGGCAGCAACCGGGGAGCTGTTTTTT
TRBV12-5,TRBD2,many,TRBJ2-1,CASGLAYPSRGYNEQFF,TGTGCTAGTGGTTTGGCTTACCCCTCGCGGGGGTACAATGAGCAGTTCTTC
TRBV2,NA,NA,TRBJ1-5,CASSSDTSNQPQHF,TGTGCCAGCAGCTCCGACACTAGCAATCAGCCCCAGCATTTT
TRBV18,TRBD1,NA,TRBJ1-5,CASSLGQGNQPQHF,TGTGCCAGCTCACTCGGACAGGGGAATCAGCCCCAGCATTTT
TRBV18,NA,once,TRBJ1-1,CASSPRNTEAFF,TGTGCCAGCTCACCGAGGAACACTGAAGCTTTCTTT
TRBV11-1,NA,once,TRBJ1-1,CASSQAGRTEAFF,TGTGCCAGCAGCCAAGCAGGGCGGACTGAAGCTTTCTTT
TRBV27,TRBD1,NA,TRBJ2-7,CASSPGTGGAGYEQYF,TGTGCCAGCAGTCCCGGGACAGGGGGCGCAGGGTACGAGCAGTACTTC
TRBV12-3/TRBV12-4,NA,NA,TRBJ2-7,CASRHQGEQYF,TGTGCCAGCCGGCACCAGGGGGAGCAGTACTTC
TRBV5-1,TRBD2,NA,TRBJ2-7,CASSSRLAGGIEQYF,TGCGCCAGCAGCTCCCGACTAGCGGGGGGCATCGAGCAGTACTTC
TRBV5-4,NA,NA,TRBJ2-3,CASSPTGITDTQYF,TGTGCCAGCAGCCCCACAGGGATCACAGATACGCAGTATTTT
TRBV19,TRBD1,NA,TRBJ2-2,CASSMGTGGATGELFF,TGTGCCAGTAGTATGGGGACAGGGGGCGCGACCGGGGAGCTGTTTTTT
TRBV19,TRBD2,NA,TRBJ2-3,CASSMGLAGGQDTQYF,TGTGCCAGTAGTATGGGACTAGCGGGGGGGCAAGATACGCAGTATTTT